Listed here is a single T cell receptor beta chain. Assay: immunoSEQ multiplex PCR; the TCRdb copy retains only in-frame clones and omits some. Found here are about half a million clones, approximately 78% of them singletons; the top ten hold around 12%. The data derive from a study of shared clonotypes between healthy human individuals. Each donor was a Caucasian adult residing in Nashville, Tennessee. Sequencing input: PBMCs. The receptor's source is a woman in her 40s in good health. Some clones in this sample may be carry-over from other donors' samples.

CDR3 sequence reads: CASSPDENQPQHF. CDR3 DNA sequence: TGTGCCAGCTCACCAGACGAGAATCAGCCCCAGCATTTT. The rearrangement joins TRBV18 to TRBJ1-5; D is ambiguous. V gave up 2 bases and J gave up 4 bases, with 6 bases separating them. This CDR3 is built from 13 residues. CDR1 and CDR2 (germline): KGHSH, LQKENI.